One and the same sample provided the 32 T cell receptor beta chains below, sequenced in a study of T-cell reconstitution after alpha-beta-depleted transplantation in children listed by TCRdb under 2016. The sample's treatment or condition label, decoded: allogeneic hematopoietic cell transplantation with graft depleted of TCRalphabeta T cells and CD19 B cells. The library was produced with PCR. The sequencer listed for this sample is Illumina HiSeq 2500. Molecular barcoding was employed in the preparation of TCR libraries, with unique molecular identifiers being used to normalize TCRbeta repertoire quantification. The public reads were reanalyzed by TCRdb: fastp trimming at Q25, MiXCR alignment, in-frame beta chains only. Identical CDR3 protein sequences are pooled into one entry, listed with their most common genes and DNA. Present in this sample are 700,000 to 950,000 distinct CDR3 sequences, approximately 15% of which were seen just once. 5% of the sample is taken by the ten largest.

Here the sequenced sample was PBMCs, mostly from graft donor cells, taken 360 days after TCRalphabeta/CD19-depleted stem cell transplant. Every receptor here comes from a male patient younger than 18 who had a stem cell transplant for acute lymphoblastic leukemia, so the T cells may come from the graft donor.

This clonotype was counted between two and nine times. The V call is TRBV9, the J call TRBJ2-7, with 8 positions matching TRBD1. V trimming: 3 bases; J trimming: 6 bases; junction bases outside the gene matches: 2. The CDR3 sequence is 12 residues long. The germline V gene has CDR1 SGDLS and CDR2 YYNGEE. The CDR3 bases are TGTGCCAGCAGCGGGACAGGGCGCGAGCAGTACTTC. It codes for CASSGTGREQYF.

This clonotype turned up a few times. The chain joins TRBV10-3 to TRBJ2-3; D not certain. Germline-derived CDR1 and CDR2 are ENHRY and SYGVKD. V was pared by 4 bases and J by 2 bases, with 10 bases between. The CDR3 covers 14 residues. CDR3 residues: CAISAPKVTDTQYF. CDR3 bases: TGTGCCATCAGTGCCCCCAAAGTCACAGATACGCAGTATTTT.

The genes are TRBV7-8 and TRBJ2-2; no clear D gene. Trimming left V 5 bases short and J 6 bases short, with 16 bases between. There are 15 residues in the CDR3. Germline CDR1 SGHVS, CDR2 FQNEAQ. The CDR3 nucleotides read TGTGCCAGCAGCCGACAAAAAGTGGGTGCCGGGGAGCTGTTTTTT. Amino acid sequence: CASSRQKVGAGELFF.

This clonotype was observed many times. This chain links TRBV3-1 with TRBJ2-1, with 7 bases aligning to TRBD2. CDR1 LGHDT and CDR2 YNNKEL come from the germline V gene (reference sequence). V was pared by 3 bases and J by 6 bases, with 11 bases of the junction left unmatched. This CDR3 is built from 16 residues. The CDR3 reads CASSHGGLVLVNEQFF. CDR3 coding DNA: TGTGCCAGCAGCCACGGAGGACTAGTTCTTGTCAATGAGCAGTTCTTC.

This clonotype came up a few times. The rearrangement links TRBV5-1 to TRBJ2-1, with D perhaps matching TRBD2 (6 bases). The CDR3 runs to 16 residues. The germline V and J ends were trimmed by 2 bases and 0 bases, with 12 bases remaining between them. Germline CDR1 reads SGHRS; CDR2 reads YFSETQ. In DNA, the CDR3 is TGCGCCAGCAGCTTCAGGCTAGCGAACTCCTACAATGAGCAGTTCTTC. Translating it yields CASSFRLANSYNEQFF.

In this sample, this clonotype turned up a few times. The chain employs TRBV5-1 and TRBJ2-5; maybe TRBD1 (6 bases). Germline values: CDR1 SGHRS, CDR2 YFSETQ. The CDR3 totals 14 residues. With 1 base removed from V and 5 bases from J, the gap between germline ends came to 12 bases. The CDR3 loop is CASSLPLQGETQYF. The CDR3 bases are TGCGCCAGCAGCTTGCCCTTGCAGGGGGAGACCCAGTACTTC. The variable domain in full, with the rest retrieved from reference TRBV5-1 and TRBJ2-5, is KAGVTQTPRYLIKTRGQQVTLSCSPISGHRSVSWYQQTPGQGLQFLFEYFSETQRNKGNFPGRFSGRQFSNSRSEMNVSTLELGDSALYLCASSLPLQGETQYFGPGTRLLVL.

The table lists this clonotype with a few counts. The chain uses TRBV6-6 and TRBJ1-4; no reliable D call. The V end lost 2 bases, the J end lost 8 bases, and 3 bases lay between the germline ends. CDR1 MNHNY and CDR2 SVGAGI come from the germline V gene (reference sequence). This CDR3 has 11 amino acids. CDR3 sequence reads: CASSYAEKLFF. CDR3 nucleotide sequence: TGTGCCAGCAGTTACGCGGAAAAACTGTTTTTT.

The sample holds a few counts of this clonotype. This chain joins TRBV5-1 and TRBJ2-1; D unresolved. CDR1 and CDR2 from the germline V gene are SGHRS and YFSETQ. Trimming stripped 4 bases from V and 9 bases from J, with 11 bases between. The CDR3 spans 12 residues. This CDR3 is CASSVTRVEQFF. CDR3 DNA: TGCGCCAGCAGCGTCACAAGAGTTGAGCAGTTCTTC.

This clonotype occurred a few times. The chain carries TRBV10-3 and TRBJ2-3; D is possibly TRBD2 (5 bases). The length of the CDR3 is 12 residues. With 6 bases removed from V and 2 bases from J, the gap between germline ends came to 6 bases. The germline V gene encodes CDR1 ENHRY and CDR2 SYGVKD. Written as DNA, the CDR3 is TGTGCCATCAGGACTAACACAGATACGCAGTATTTT. Translated: CAIRTNTDTQYF.

The chain has TRBV5-1 and TRBJ2-6, with 10 bases fitting TRBD1. The CDR3 covers 17 residues. CDR1 and CDR2 from the germline V gene are SGHRS and YFSETQ. J was trimmed by 13 bases and V by 0 bases; bases with no gene match: 13. In DNA, the CDR3 is TGCGCCAGCAGCTTGGCGGCACCGGGACAGGGGATCCGGGTCCTGACTTTC. As protein: CASSLAAPGQGIRVLTF.

A few counts support this clonotype. The chain employs TRBV2 and TRBJ2-7, with D possibly being TRBD1 (6 bases). V lost 6 bases, J lost 6 bases, and 12 bases lay in between. The germline gives CDR1 SNHLY, CDR2 FYNNEI. This CDR3 has 12 amino acids. CDR3 loop: CASRMTGVEQYF. CDR3 coding DNA: TGTGCCAGCAGGATGACAGGAGTCGAGCAGTACTTC.

In its sample, this clonotype was seen a few times. This rearrangement joins TRBV7-9 to TRBJ2-2; D ambiguous. V was clipped by 4 bases and J by 6 bases, with 9 bases between them. Germline values: CDR1 SEHNR, CDR2 FQNEAQ (reference sequence). The CDR3 length is 13 residues. The CDR3 is CASSSGRAGELFF. CDR3 sequence (DNA): TGTGCCAGCAGCTCTGGACGAGCCGGGGAGCTGTTTTTT.

This clonotype was recorded a few times. The chain links TRBV9 to TRBJ2-5, with 10 bases lining up with TRBD2. Trimming took 0 bases from V and 9 from J; bases not matched to a gene: 11. Germline assignment: CDR1 SGDLS and CDR2 YYNGEE. The CDR3 contains 16 residues. This CDR3 is CASSVGLAGAPRAQYF. The CDR3 nucleotides are TGTGCCAGCAGCGTAGGTCTAGCGGGGGCCCCAAGGGCCCAGTACTTC.

The rearrangement links TRBV3-1 to TRBJ1-1, with 8 bases aligning to TRBD1. Germline assignment: CDR1 LGHDT and CDR2 YNNKEL (reference sequence). The V gene end was trimmed by 5 bases and the J gene end by 5 bases; junction bases not matched to a gene: 10. The length of the CDR3 is 15 residues. CDR3 amino acids: CASSFLGQGATEAFF. The CDR3 DNA is TGTGCCAGCAGCTTTCTCGGTCAGGGGGCAACTGAAGCTTTCTTT. Together with reference TRBV3-1 and TRBJ1-1, the CDR3 gives the full variable domain: DTAVSQTPKYLVTQMGNDKSIKCEQNLGHDTMYWYKQDSKKFLKIMFSYNNKELIINETVPNRFSPKSPDKAHLNLHINSLELGDSAVYFCASSFLGQGATEAFFGQGTRLTVV.

This clonotype has ten or more counts. CDR3 nucleotides: TGCGCCAGCATCCCCCGAGGTGGACAGGTAGCTTCCACAGATACGCAGTATTTT. Protein product: CASIPRGGQVASTDTQYF. The rearrangement links TRBV5-1 to TRBJ2-3, with TRBD1 matching over 7 bases. V was clipped by 6 bases and J by 2 bases; unmatched bases: 18. Germline loops: CDR1 SGHRS, CDR2 YFSETQ. The CDR3 sequence is 18 residues long.

In DNA form, the CDR3 reads TGTGCCAGCAGCAGATTATCTGAAGCTTTCTTT. It specifies CASSRLSEAFF. This chain joins TRBV14 and TRBJ1-1; no clear D. The CDR3 contains 11 residues. V gave up 5 bases and J gave up 6 bases, with 7 bases separating them. CDR1 is SGHDN and CDR2 is FVKESK in the germline V gene.

V and J are TRBV18 and TRBJ2-7; D ambiguous. There are 15 residues in the CDR3. The germline V gene has CDR1 KGHSH and CDR2 LQKENI. V was cut by 4 bases and J by 0 bases, with 13 bases left in between. The CDR3 DNA sequence: TGTGCCAGCTCACGATCCGGCCATAGCTCCTACGAGCAGTACTTC. Its protein product is CASSRSGHSSYEQYF.

The chain recombines TRBV7-3 with TRBJ2-1; D uncertain. The CDR3 totals 15 residues. The germline gives CDR1 SGHTA, CDR2 FQGTGA. With 6 bases removed from V and 2 bases from J, the gap between germline ends came to 14 bases. The chain's CDR3 is CASSYGLGTYNEQFF. The CDR3 nucleotides read TGTGCCAGCAGTTACGGTTTGGGAACCTACAATGAGCAGTTCTTC.

The rearrangement uses TRBV6-1 and TRBJ1-4, with D unresolved. Per the germline V gene, CDR1 is MNHNS and CDR2 is SASEGT. Trimming pared 5 bases from V and 4 bases from J, leaving 17 bases between. There are 16 residues in the CDR3. CDR3 sequence: CASSPHLDGRNEKLFF. CDR3 DNA sequence: TGTGCCAGCAGTCCCCATTTAGACGGTCGTAATGAAAAACTGTTTTTT.

Ten or more counts support this clonotype. This sequence joins TRBV5-1 and TRBJ2-7; no firm D call. Per the germline V gene, CDR1 is SGHRS and CDR2 is YFSETQ. V was pared by 0 bases and J by 3 bases, with 7 bases between. This CDR3 comprises 13 residues. CDR3 sequence reads: CASSLEASYEQYF. CDR3 nucleotides: TGCGCCAGCAGCTTGGAGGCTAGCTACGAGCAGTACTTC.

This clonotype was detected a few times. The chain joins TRBV29-1 to TRBJ2-7; 9 bases match TRBD1. The CDR3 runs 15 residues. The V segment lost 6 bases and the J segment 3 bases; nucleotides outside the gene matches: 12. Germline V lookup: CDR1 SQVTM, CDR2 ANQGSEA. The CDR3 bases are TGCAGCGTGGGGACAGGGCTAGGGGCCCACTACGAGCAGTACTTC. Translated, it gives CSVGTGLGAHYEQYF.

This clonotype was found a few times. The V gene is TRBV4-1, the J gene TRBJ1-5, with D possibly TRBD1 on 5 matching bases. The V end lost 0 bases, the J end lost 7 bases, and 7 bases lay between the germline ends. Germline-derived CDR1 and CDR2 are MGHRA and YSYEKL. The CDR3 covers 13 residues. DNA of the CDR3: TGCGCCAGCAGCCAAGATCGACAGCAGCCCCAGCATTTT. It encodes CASSQDRQQPQHF.

This clonotype showed up many times. The J gene is TRBJ1-1, the V gene TRBV20-1; D is uncertain. The germline gives CDR1 DFQATT, CDR2 SNEGSKA (reference sequence). The CDR3 contains 14 residues. The V and J ends lost 3 bases and 1 base respectively, with 12 bases between them. The CDR3: CSASKDGRNTEAFF. In nucleotides, the CDR3 is TGCAGTGCTAGCAAGGACGGGAGGAACACTGAAGCTTTCTTT.

The J gene is TRBJ1-4, the V gene TRBV4-1; tentative D call: TRBD1 (5 bases). Trimming took 2 bases from V and 0 from J, leaving 13 bases between them. The CDR3 consists of 17 residues. The V gene's germline CDR1 is MGHRA and CDR2 YSYEKL. The CDR3 loop is CASSQPIGAATNEKLFF. DNA for the CDR3: TGCGCCAGCAGCCAACCCATCGGGGCAGCAACTAATGAAAAACTGTTTTTT.

This clonotype was seen a few times. This rearrangement joins TRBV3-1 to TRBJ2-7, with 10 bases matching TRBD2. The CDR3 sequence is 16 residues long. CDR1 is LGHDT, CDR2 YNNKEL, per germline (reference sequence). Trimming at V came to 1 base and at J to 5 bases, leaving 8 bases not matched to a gene. Here the CDR3 reads CASSQGASGSLHEQYF. CDR3 coding DNA: TGTGCCAGCAGCCAAGGGGCTAGCGGGAGTCTCCACGAGCAGTACTTC.

The V and J genes are TRBV7-9 and TRBJ1-2; D possibly corresponds to TRBD1 (6 bases). The CDR3 has 17 residues. Trimming left V 0 bases short and J 5 bases short, with 19 bases between. Germline V CDR1 and CDR2: SEHNR, FQNEAQ (reference sequence). DNA for the CDR3: TGTGCCAGCAGCTTAGCGCGGAACAGGGAGGTTGGGTATGGCTACACCTTC. This gives the protein CASSLARNREVGYGYTF.

This clonotype was seen only a few times. The V call is TRBV25-1, the J call TRBJ2-3; TRBD1 is a possible D gene (5 bases). The germline V gene encodes CDR1 MGHDK and CDR2 SYGVNS. The V end lost 8 bases, the J end lost 1 base, and 16 bases lay between the germline ends. The CDR3 runs to 15 residues. CDR3 loop: CASSGKGTGTDTQYF. Written as DNA, the CDR3 is TGTGCCAGCTCAGGGAAGGGTACTGGCACAGATACGCAGTATTTT. The whole variable domain, remainder taken from reference TRBV25-1 and TRBJ2-3, is EADIYQTPRYLVIGTGKKITLECSQTMGHDKMYWYQQDPGMELHLIHYSYGVNSTEKGDLSSESTVSRIRTEHFPLTLESARPSHTSQYLCASSGKGTGTDTQYFGPGTRLTVL.

In this sample, this clonotype turned up a few times. The J gene is TRBJ2-7, the V gene TRBV5-1; TRBD2 matches at 13 bases. CDR1 and CDR2 (germline): SGHRS, YFSETQ. V lost 5 bases and J lost 5; bases outside the gene matches: 4. CDR3 size: 14 residues. The CDR3 region has the DNA TGCGCCAGCAGACGGGGGACTAGCGGGAACGAGCAGTACTTC. Translating gives CASRRGTSGNEQYF.

The rearrangement uses TRBV7-7 and TRBJ2-7; D not resolved. V was shortened by 1 base and J by 3 bases, with 10 bases between the two germline ends. Germline lookup yields CDR1 SSHAT and CDR2 FNYEAQ (reference sequence). The CDR3 has 14 amino acids. The CDR3 reads CASSLGAPGYEQYF. In DNA, the CDR3 is TGTGCCAGCAGCTTAGGGGCACCGGGCTACGAGCAGTACTTC. The full variable domain, with the rest looked up from reference TRBV7-7 and TRBJ2-7, is GAGVSQSPRYKVTKRGQDVTLRCDPISSHATLYWYQQALGQGPEFLTYFNYEAQPDKSGLPSDRFSAERPEGSISTLTIQRTEQRDSAMYRCASSLGAPGYEQYFGPGTRLTVT.

This clonotype was found a few times. The CDR3 is CASSPGQGATYEQYF. The CDR3 nucleotides read TGCGCCAGCAGCCCGGGACAGGGGGCTACCTACGAGCAGTACTTC. The chain combines TRBV10-1 with TRBJ2-7, with 12 nucleotides matching TRBD1. The length of the CDR3 is 15 residues. Germline loops: CDR1 WNHNN, CDR2 SYGVQD (reference sequence). V gave up 6 bases and J gave up 2 bases; unmatched junction bases: 5.

A remark on this clonotype: The conserved phenylalanine or tryptophan normally closing the CDR3 is absent here, so this likely arose from a read error. Here the CDR3 DNA reads TGTGCCAGCAACCTGAACAGGAACCAAGAGACCCAGTACTTA. This translates into CASNLNRNQETQYL. The J gene is TRBJ2-5, the V gene TRBV2; maybe TRBD1 (5 bases). This CDR3 region has 14 residues. The V gene's germline CDR1 is SNHLY and CDR2 FYNNEI. V lost 7 bases and J lost 0, with 12 bases in between.

V and J are TRBV7-2 and TRBJ2-2, with TRBD2 identical over 7 bases. CDR1 and CDR2 from the germline V gene are SGHTA and FQGNSA. Trimming at V came to 0 bases and at J to 0 bases, leaving 7 bases not matched to a gene. The CDR3 extends over 18 amino acids. The DNA of the CDR3 is TGTGCCAGCAGCTTAGCGCCGGCGGGAGTCGCGAACACCGGGGAGCTGTTTTTT. It codes for CASSLAPAGVANTGELFF.